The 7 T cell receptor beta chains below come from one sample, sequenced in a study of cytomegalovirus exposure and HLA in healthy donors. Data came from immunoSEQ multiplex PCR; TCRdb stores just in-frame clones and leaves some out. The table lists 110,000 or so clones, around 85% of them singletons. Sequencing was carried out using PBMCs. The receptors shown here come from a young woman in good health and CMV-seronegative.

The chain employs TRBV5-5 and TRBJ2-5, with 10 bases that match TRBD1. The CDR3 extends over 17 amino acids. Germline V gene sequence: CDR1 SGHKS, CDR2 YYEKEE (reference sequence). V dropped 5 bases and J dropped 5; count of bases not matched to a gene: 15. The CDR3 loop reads CASRPSGTGDFWETQYF. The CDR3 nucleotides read TGTGCCAGCAGACCATCCGGGACAGGGGACTTCTGGGAGACCCAGTACTTC.

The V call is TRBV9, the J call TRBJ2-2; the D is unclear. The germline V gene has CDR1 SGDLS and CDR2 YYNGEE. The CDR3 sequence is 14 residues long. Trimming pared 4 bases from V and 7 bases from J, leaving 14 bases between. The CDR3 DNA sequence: TGTGCCAGCAGCCCGCGGCAAGTGGTCGGGGAGCTGTTTTTT. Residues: CASSPRQVVGELFF.

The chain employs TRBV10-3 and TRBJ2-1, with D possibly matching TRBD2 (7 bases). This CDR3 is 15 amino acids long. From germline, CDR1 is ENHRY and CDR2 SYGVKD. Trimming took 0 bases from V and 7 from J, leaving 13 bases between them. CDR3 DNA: TGTGCCATCAGTGAGTCTGGGGGGGCCGGGAATGAGCAGTTCTTC. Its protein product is CAISESGGAGNEQFF.

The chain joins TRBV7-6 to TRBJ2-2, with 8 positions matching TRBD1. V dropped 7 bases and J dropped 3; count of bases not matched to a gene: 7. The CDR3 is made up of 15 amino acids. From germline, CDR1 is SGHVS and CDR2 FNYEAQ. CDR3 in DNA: TGTGCCAGCACCGAATCAGGGGGCGACACCGGGGAGCTGTTTTTT. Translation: CASTESGGDTGELFF.

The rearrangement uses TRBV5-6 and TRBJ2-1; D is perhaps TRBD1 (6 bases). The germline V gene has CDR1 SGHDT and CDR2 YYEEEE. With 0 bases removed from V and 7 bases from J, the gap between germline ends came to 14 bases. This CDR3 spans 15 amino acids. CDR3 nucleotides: TGTGCCAGCAGCTTGGTACGGGACATCGTGAATGAGCAGTTCTTC. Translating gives CASSLVRDIVNEQFF.

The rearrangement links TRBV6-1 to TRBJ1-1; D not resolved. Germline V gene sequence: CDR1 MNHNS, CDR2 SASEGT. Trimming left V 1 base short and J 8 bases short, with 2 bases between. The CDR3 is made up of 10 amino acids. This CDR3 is CASSEVEAFF. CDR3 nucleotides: TGTGCCAGCAGTGAAGTAGAAGCTTTCTTT.

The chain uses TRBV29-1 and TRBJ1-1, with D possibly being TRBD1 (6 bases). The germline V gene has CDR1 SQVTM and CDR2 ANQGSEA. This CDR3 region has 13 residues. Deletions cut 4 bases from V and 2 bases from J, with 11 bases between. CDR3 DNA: TGCAGCGTTGGCGACAGGTTAAACACTGAAGCTTTCTTT. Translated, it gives CSVGDRLNTEAFF.